One sample yielded the 11 T cell receptor beta chains listed below, sequenced in a study of CD8 T cells in ankylosing spondylitis. TCRdb called the 5' RACE reads again in MiXCR, with one record for every CDR3 protein. This table has 150,000 to 200,000 distinct CDR3 sequences, 15% to 20% appearing once. The sample consisted of blood, either unsorted or a sorted T cell fraction (not recorded which). Receptor source: a male donor aged 10-35 years with ankylosing spondylitis or in good health (not recorded which).

The V call is TRBV6-4, the J call TRBJ2-1; the D call may be TRBD1 or TRBD2 (5 bases each). CDR1 and CDR2 from the germline V gene are MRHNA and SNTAGT. The CDR3 runs to 16 residues. Trimming shortened V by 4 bases and J by 3 bases, and 16 bases separated the two germline ends. Here the CDR3 reads CASSVGPSPDYNEQFF. The CDR3 DNA sequence: TGTGCCAGCAGTGTGGGACCCTCCCCTGACTACAATGAGCAGTTCTTC.

This clonotype was counted many times. V usage is TRBV7-9 and J usage is TRBJ2-1, with unresolved D. This CDR3 is 13 amino acids long. The V end was cut by 5 bases, the J end by 5 bases, with 10 bases between. Germline V gene data show CDR1 as SEHNR and CDR2 as FQNEAQ (reference sequence). The CDR3 DNA sequence: TGTGCCAGCAGCCCCCGGTTTGACAATGAGCAGTTCTTC. It encodes CASSPRFDNEQFF. Combining the CDR3 with reference TRBV7-9 and TRBJ2-1 gives the whole variable domain DTGVSQNPRHKITKRGQNVTFRCDPISEHNRLYWYRQTLGQGPEFLTYFQNEAQLEKSRLLSDRFSAERPKGSFSTLEIQRTEQGDSAMYLCASSPRFDNEQFFGPGTRLTVL.

This clonotype has ten or more counts. The chain couples TRBV6-4 to TRBJ2-2; D not certain. Per germline, CDR1 MRHNA and CDR2 SNTAGT. The CDR3 has 14 amino acids. V lost 0 bases and J 7 bases, leaving 9 bases between the germline ends. The CDR3 loop reads CASSDSLGFGELFF. The DNA of the CDR3 is TGTGCCAGCAGTGACTCGTTGGGGTTCGGGGAGCTGTTTTTT.

This chain uses TRBV4-2 with TRBJ2-1; D is unclear. V dropped 0 bases and J dropped 2 bases, with 14 bases sitting between them. Germline loops: CDR1 LGHNA, CDR2 YNFKEQ. There are 17 residues in the CDR3. CDR3 in DNA: TGTGCCAGCAGCCAAGACTTAGGGCGGTTCCCCTACAATGAGCAGTTCTTC. It translates to CASSQDLGRFPYNEQFF.

In this sample, this clonotype turned up many times. The V call is TRBV24-1, the J call TRBJ2-5, with D unresolved. V shed 3 bases and J shed 2 bases, with 12 bases lying between them. CDR3 size: 15 residues. Germline-derived CDR1 and CDR2 are KGHDR and SFDVKD. The CDR3 region is CATSDPGRRQETQYF. The CDR3 coding sequence is TGTGCCACCAGTGATCCTGGTCGTAGACAAGAGACCCAGTACTTC.

The table lists this clonotype with many counts. V gene TRBV15 combines with J gene TRBJ2-3, with no clear D. CDR1 is LNHNV, CDR2 YYDKDF, per germline (reference sequence). Deletions cut 3 bases from V and 0 bases from J, with 10 bases between. The CDR3 is 15 residues long. The CDR3 sequence: CATSSGTMSTDTQYF. CDR3 bases: TGTGCCACCAGCAGTGGAACTATGAGCACAGATACGCAGTATTTT. The complete variable domain, with remaining parts taken from reference TRBV15 and TRBJ2-3, reads DAMVIQNPRYQVTQFGKPVTLSCSQTLNHNVMYWYQQKSSQAPKLLFHYYDKDFNNEADTPDNFQSRRPNTSFCFLDIRSPGLGDTAMYLCATSSGTMSTDTQYFGPGTRLTVL.

This clonotype showed up just once. The chain has TRBV28 and TRBJ1-1; D not resolved. CDR1 and CDR2 (germline): MDHEN, SYDVKM. V was clipped by 6 bases and J by 6 bases, with 8 bases between them. CDR3 length equals 11 residues. The CDR3 is CASRLESEAFF. DNA of the CDR3: TGTGCCAGCAGGTTAGAGTCTGAAGCTTTCTTT. Supplemented by reference TRBV28 and TRBJ1-1, the full variable domain reads DVKVTQSSRYLVKRTGEKVFLECVQDMDHENMFWYRQDPGLGLRLIYFSYDVKMKEKGDIPEGYSVSREKKERFSLILESASTNQTSMYLCASRLESEAFFGQGTRLTVV.

This clonotype has at least ten counts. The rearrangement uses TRBV7-9 and TRBJ2-7; D uncertain. The CDR3 is made up of 9 amino acids. The germline gives CDR1 SEHNR, CDR2 FQNEAQ (reference sequence). Deletions cut 4 bases from V and 9 bases from J, with 4 bases between. CDR3 sequence: CASSSGQYF. In DNA form, the CDR3 reads TGTGCCAGCAGCTCGGGGCAGTACTTC.

This clonotype was counted at least ten times. The V call is TRBV7-7, the J call TRBJ2-3; 7 bases are shared with TRBD1. The CDR3 loop spans 15 amino acids. Germline lookup yields CDR1 SSHAT and CDR2 FNYEAQ (reference sequence). The V gene end was trimmed by 4 bases and the J gene end by 2 bases; junction bases not matched to a gene: 6. For the CDR3, the DNA is TGTGCCAGCAGCTGGGGAACAGGGGACACAGATACGCAGTATTTT. Translating gives CASSWGTGDTDTQYF.

V and J are TRBV29-1 and TRBJ1-2; D unclear. CDR3 length: 14 amino acids. With 3 bases removed from V and 4 bases from J, the gap between germline ends came to 15 bases. Germline V lookup: CDR1 SQVTM, CDR2 ANQGSEA. The CDR3 region has the DNA TGCAGCGTTGAGGGTGGCAGGTCAAGCTATGGCTACACCTTC. It translates to CSVEGGRSSYGYTF.

This clonotype was observed a few times. This sequence joins TRBV6-6 and TRBJ2-1; TRBD2 aligns across 13 bases. J gave up 6 bases and V 0 bases, and 5 bases lay outside the gene matches. CDR1 and CDR2 from the germline V gene are MNHNY and SVGAGI (reference sequence). The CDR3 is made up of 17 amino acids. CDR3 protein: CASSYSPRLAGGNEQFF. CDR3 coding DNA: TGTGCCAGCAGTTACTCTCCCCGACTAGCGGGAGGCAATGAGCAGTTCTTC.